Reported below is one TCR beta chain. Its specificity is not known. This sample is drawn from a study of shared clonotypes between healthy human individuals. V gave up 1 base and J gave up 4 bases, with 13 bases separating them. CDR1 and CDR2 (germline): MDHEN, SYDVKM. The CDR3 is 15 residues long. General study points: Naive subsets generally had larger estimated richness than memory subsets. Large depth notwithstanding, sorted-subset sequencing proved incomplete by rarefaction.

The assay was carried out at the deep level. Evenly divided among several immunoSEQ plates was the genomic DNA of each subset. This table comes from immunoSEQ multiplex PCR, and its TCRdb copy is limited to in-frame clones, with some not included. In the table there are some 580,000 clones, around 97% of which are singletons. Sequencing was done on a sample of naive CD4+ T cells sorted from blood. The subset: CD45RA+ positively selected. This chain connects TRBV28 to TRBJ1-1; tentative D call: TRBD1 (6 bases). The receptor was isolated from a woman aged 30 to 39 in good health. CDR3 in DNA: TGTGCCAGCAGTTTATTGGGGCGAGGGGGCACTGAAGCTTTCTTT. This gives the protein CASSLLGRGGTEAFF.